The rows below give T cell receptor beta chains drawn from one sample of a study of blood T cell repertoires in COVID-19. Some clones are missing from TCRdb's copy, which holds only in-frame ones; the method was immunoSEQ multiplex PCR. The data show under 400,000 clones, approximately 87% seen once. The sequenced sample consisted of peripheral blood. These receptors were obtained from a woman between 25 and 40 years old with COVID-19, enrolled during active disease. The CDR3 runs from the conserved cysteine through the conserved F or W. The D gene is left open where the match is weak. Size values are once, few and many counts, or a class for expanded clones, and some rows have none.

j_gene,d_gene,v_gene,abundance,CDR3aa,CDR3nt
TRBJ2-2,TRBD2,TRBV18,NA,CASSLTSGRATTGELFF,TGTGCCAGCTCACTGACTAGCGGGAGGGCGACCACCGGGGAGCTGTTTTTT
TRBJ2-7,NA,TRBV29-1,NA,CSVAETVTYEQYF,TGCAGCGTTGCAGAGACAGTAACCTACGAGCAGTACTTC
TRBJ2-2,TRBD1,TRBV30,NA,CAWEPTGWAGELFF,TGTGCCTGGGAGCCGACAGGGTGGGCCGGGGAGCTGTTTTTT
TRBJ1-2,TRBD1,TRBV28,NA,CASMGQNYGYTF,TGTGCCAGCATGGGACAGAACTATGGCTACACCTTC
TRBJ2-3,NA,TRBV27,NA,CASSFLPSTDTQYF,TGTGCCAGCAGTTTTCTCCCCAGCACAGATACGCAGTATTTT
TRBJ1-3,TRBD1,TRBV15,NA,CATSINRGYGNTIYF,TGTGCCACCAGCATAAACAGGGGTTACGGAAACACCATATATTTT
TRBJ2-1,NA,TRBV6-5,NA,CASSSRRGDNEQFF,TGTGCCAGCAGTTCTCGAAGGGGTGACAATGAGCAGTTCTTC
TRBJ2-1,TRBD2,TRBV29-1,few,CSVGRTSGNNEQFF,TGCAGCGTTGGCCGGACTAGCGGCAACAATGAGCAGTTCTTC
TRBJ1-5,NA,TRBV6-6,NA,CASSYADTNQPQHF,TGTGCCAGCAGTTACGCTGACACAAATCAGCCCCAGCATTTT
TRBJ2-7,NA,TRBV7-2,NA,CASSPGTGPYEQYF,TGTGCCAGCAGCCCGGGAACGGGCCCCTACGAGCAGTACTTC
TRBJ2-3,NA,TRBV3-1/TRBV3-2,NA,CASSPRRRRADTQYF,TGTGCCAGCAGCCCCCGGAGGCGGCGCGCAGATACGCAGTATTTT
TRBJ2-7,NA,TRBV2,NA,CASSAYEQYF,TGTGCCAGCAGTGCTTACGAGCAGTACTTC
TRBJ1-1,NA,TRBV12-3/TRBV12-4,NA,CASSFGGGTEAFF,TGTGCCAGCAGTTTCGGGGGGGGCACTGAAGCTTTCTTT
TRBJ1-1,NA,TRBV2,NA,CASSLLTVGGRTTEAFF,TGTGCCAGCAGTCTCCTTACCGTAGGGGGTCGAACGACTGAAGCTTTCTTT
TRBJ1-5,TRBD1,TRBV6-5,NA,CAIGTVGQPQHF,TGTGCCATCGGGACAGTTGGTCAGCCCCAGCATTTT
TRBJ1-3,NA,TRBV9,NA,CASSVEGPGNTIYF,TGTGCCAGCAGCGTAGAGGGGCCCGGAAACACCATATATTTT
TRBJ2-3,NA,TRBV25-1,NA,CASSTHGTQYF,TGTGCCAGCAGTACCCACGGTACGCAGTATTTT
TRBJ1-3,NA,TRBV9,NA,CASSAHRASDGNTIYF,TGTGCCAGCAGCGCCCACAGGGCCTCCGACGGAAACACCATATATTTT
TRBJ2-3,TRBD2,TRBV7-3,NA,CASSFSGRGDTQYF,TGTGCCAGCAGCTTTAGCGGGAGAGGAGATACGCAGTATTTT
TRBJ2-1,TRBD2,TRBV29-1,NA,CSVVAGGPYNEQFF,TGCAGCGTTGTAGCGGGAGGTCCCTACAATGAGCAGTTCTTC
TRBJ2-2,NA,TRBV28,NA,CASSLYLARSGELFF,TGTGCCAGCAGTTTATATCTAGCTAGGTCCGGGGAGCTGTTTTTT
TRBJ2-7,TRBD2,TRBV7-2,NA,CASSPRPGGYEQYF,TGTGCCAGCAGCCCCCGGCCGGGAGGCTACGAGCAGTACTTC
TRBJ2-7,NA,TRBV6-5,NA,CATKVTGTYEQYF,TGTGCCACGAAAGTTACGGGGACCTACGAGCAGTACTTC